This T cell receptor (beta chain) was recovered during a study of Graves' ophthalmopathy and Graves' hyperthyroidism. In the study overall: Hyperthyroidism showing no ophthalmopathy within 18 months of follow-up was stable.

No donor had other autoimmune disease, uncontrolled infection, pregnancy or lactation. Clinicians diagnosed using symptoms, serum thyroxine, TRAb, thyroid ultrasound and orbital computed tomography. This clonotype has more than one count but fewer than ten. The antigen remains unidentified. The V end lost 1 base, the J end lost 5 bases, and 8 bases lay between the germline ends. The CDR3 loop spans 12 amino acids. Germline V CDR1 and CDR2: GTSNPN, SVGIG (reference sequence). Study outcomes and limitations: Most expanded thyroid clonotypes above 0.001 frequency also appeared in blood.

For repertoire sequencing, the TCR beta CDR3 regions were amplified from RNA transcripts. Amplification began with first-round RT-PCR using HTBI primers, then second-round multiplex PCR was performed. Each CDR3 protein is one row after TCRdb ran MiXCR on the multiplex PCR reads. The table records 500,000 to 700,000 distinct CDR3 sequences, 35% to 45% of them present only once. The receptor comes from an adult man with Graves' hyperthyroidism. The V call is TRBV30, the J call TRBJ2-5; D possibly corresponds to TRBD2 (6 bases). The sequenced sample consisted of peripheral blood or thyroid tissue (not recorded which). CDR3 coding DNA: TGTGCCTGGAGTGAAGGGAGGGAGACCCAGTACTTC. It specifies CAWSEGRETQYF.